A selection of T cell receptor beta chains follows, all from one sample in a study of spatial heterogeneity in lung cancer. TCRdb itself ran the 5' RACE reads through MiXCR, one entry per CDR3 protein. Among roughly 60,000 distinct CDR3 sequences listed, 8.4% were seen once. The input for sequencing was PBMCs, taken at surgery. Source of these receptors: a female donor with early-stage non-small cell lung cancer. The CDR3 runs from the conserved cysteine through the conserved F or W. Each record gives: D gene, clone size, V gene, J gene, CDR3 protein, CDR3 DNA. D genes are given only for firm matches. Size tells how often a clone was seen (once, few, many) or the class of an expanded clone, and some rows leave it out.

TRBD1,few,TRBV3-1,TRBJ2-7,CASTAGTGSFYEQYF,TGTGCCAGCACCGCCGGGACAGGAAGTTTCTACGAGCAGTACTTC
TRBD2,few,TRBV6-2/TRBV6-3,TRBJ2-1,CASSTPSLTSTSYNEQFF,TGTGCCAGCAGTACCCCTTCACTGACTAGCACCTCCTACAATGAGCAGTTCTTC
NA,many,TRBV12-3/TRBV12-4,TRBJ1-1,CASSLILGSEAFF,TGTGCCAGCAGTTTAATTTTAGGGTCTGAAGCTTTCTTT
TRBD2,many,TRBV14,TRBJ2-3,CASNPFKGGGASTDTQYF,TGTGCCAGCAACCCGTTCAAGGGCGGGGGGGCTAGCACAGATACGCAGTATTTT
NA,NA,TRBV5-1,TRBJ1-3,CASSGEGGGNTIYF,TGCGCCAGCAGTGGCGAAGGTGGGGGAAACACCATATATTTT
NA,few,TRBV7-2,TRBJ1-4,CASSPLTGTGKKLFF,TGTGCCAGCAGTCCTCTCACAGGGACGGGTAAAAAACTGTTTTTT
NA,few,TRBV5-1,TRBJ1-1,CASFDTGAGSTEAFF,TGCGCCAGCTTTGACACGGGGGCCGGAAGCACTGAAGCTTTCTTT
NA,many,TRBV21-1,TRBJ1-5,CASSKGGTGVIGQPQHF,TGTGCCAGCAGCAAAGGGGGGACAGGGGTTATTGGGCAGCCCCAGCATTTT
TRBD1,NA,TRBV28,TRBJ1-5,CASTPRDRGRDQPQHF,TGTGCCAGCACCCCCCGGGACAGGGGACGTGATCAGCCCCAGCATTTT
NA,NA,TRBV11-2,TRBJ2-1,CASSLGGPLNEQFF,TGTGCCAGCAGCTTAGGGGGACCATTAAATGAGCAGTTCTTC
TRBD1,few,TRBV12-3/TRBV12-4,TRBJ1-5,CASSRDRGGNQPQHF,TGTGCCAGCAGTAGGGACAGGGGTGGCAATCAGCCCCAGCATTTT
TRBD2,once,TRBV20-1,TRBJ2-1,CSANPGTSAFNEQFF,TGCAGTGCTAACCCTGGGACTAGCGCGTTCAATGAGCAGTTCTTC
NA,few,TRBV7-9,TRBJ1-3,CASSLSSGNTIYF,TGTGCCAGCAGCTTATCCTCTGGAAACACCATATATTTT
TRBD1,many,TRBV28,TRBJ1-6,CASSEPGQAYNSPLHF,TGTGCCAGCAGTGAACCGGGACAGGCCTATAATTCACCCCTCCACTTT
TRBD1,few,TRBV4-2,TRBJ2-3,CASSQEPDRGGLDTQYF,TGTGCCAGCAGCCAAGAACCGGACAGGGGGGGCTTAGATACGCAGTATTTT
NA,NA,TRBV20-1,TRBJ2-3,CSARFGGGFTDTQYF,TGCAGTGCTAGATTCGGCGGGGGCTTCACAGATACGCAGTATTTT
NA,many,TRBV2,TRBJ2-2,CASSDGFVNTGELFF,TGTGCCAGCAGTGATGGGTTTGTGAACACCGGGGAGCTGTTTTTT
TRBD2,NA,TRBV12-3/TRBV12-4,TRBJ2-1,CASSLVGGRRNEQFF,TGTGCCAGCAGTTTGGTGGGCGGGAGGCGTAATGAGCAGTTCTTC
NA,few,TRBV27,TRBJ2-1,CASSLKGREQFF,TGTGCCAGCAGTTTGAAGGGTCGTGAGCAGTTCTTC
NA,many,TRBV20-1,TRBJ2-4,CSALVDIQYF,TGCAGTGCTCTTGTTGACATTCAGTACTTC